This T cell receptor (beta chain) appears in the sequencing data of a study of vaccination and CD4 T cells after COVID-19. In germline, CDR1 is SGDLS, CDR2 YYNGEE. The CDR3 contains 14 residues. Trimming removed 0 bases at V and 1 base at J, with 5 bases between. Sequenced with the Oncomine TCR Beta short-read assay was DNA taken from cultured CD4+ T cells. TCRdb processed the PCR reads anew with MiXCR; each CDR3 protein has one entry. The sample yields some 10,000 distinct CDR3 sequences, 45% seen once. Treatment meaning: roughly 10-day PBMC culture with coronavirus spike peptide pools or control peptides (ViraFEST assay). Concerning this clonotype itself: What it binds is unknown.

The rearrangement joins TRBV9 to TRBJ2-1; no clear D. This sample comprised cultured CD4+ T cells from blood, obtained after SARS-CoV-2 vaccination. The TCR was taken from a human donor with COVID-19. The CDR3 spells CASSVAQSYNEQFF. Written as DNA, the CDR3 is TGTGCCAGCAGCGTAGCACAGTCCTACAATGAGCAGTTCTTC. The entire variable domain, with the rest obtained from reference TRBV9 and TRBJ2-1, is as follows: DSGVTQTPKHLITATGQRVTLRCSPRSGDLSVYWYQQSLDQGLQFLIQYYNGEERAKGNILERFSAQQFPDLHSELNLSSLELGDSALYFCASSVAQSYNEQFFGPGTRLTVL.